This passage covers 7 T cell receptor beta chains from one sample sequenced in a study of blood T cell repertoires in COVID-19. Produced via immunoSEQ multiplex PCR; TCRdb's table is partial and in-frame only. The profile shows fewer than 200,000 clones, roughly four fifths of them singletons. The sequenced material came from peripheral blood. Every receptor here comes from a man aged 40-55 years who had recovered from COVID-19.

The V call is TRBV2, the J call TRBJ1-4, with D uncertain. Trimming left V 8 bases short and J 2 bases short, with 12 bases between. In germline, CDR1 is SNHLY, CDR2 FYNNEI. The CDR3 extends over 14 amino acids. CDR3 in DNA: TGTGCCAGCCAGGACCGGAGGACTAATGAAAAACTGTTTTTT. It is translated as CASQDRRTNEKLFF.

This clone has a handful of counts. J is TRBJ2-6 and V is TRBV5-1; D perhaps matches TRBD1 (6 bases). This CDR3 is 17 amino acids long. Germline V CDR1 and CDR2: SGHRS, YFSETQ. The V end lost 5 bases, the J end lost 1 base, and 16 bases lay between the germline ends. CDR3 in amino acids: CASRQGYSVSGANVLTF. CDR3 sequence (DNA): TGCGCCAGCAGACAGGGTTATAGCGTTTCTGGGGCCAACGTCCTGACTTTC.

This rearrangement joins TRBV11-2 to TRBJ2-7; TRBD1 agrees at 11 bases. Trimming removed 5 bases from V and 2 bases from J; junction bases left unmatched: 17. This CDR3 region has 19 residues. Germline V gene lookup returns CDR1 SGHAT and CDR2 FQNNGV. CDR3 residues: CASSLLPGQGDKSPYEQYF. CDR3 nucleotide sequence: TGTGCCAGCAGCCTGCTTCCGGGACAGGGGGACAAATCCCCCTACGAGCAGTACTTC.

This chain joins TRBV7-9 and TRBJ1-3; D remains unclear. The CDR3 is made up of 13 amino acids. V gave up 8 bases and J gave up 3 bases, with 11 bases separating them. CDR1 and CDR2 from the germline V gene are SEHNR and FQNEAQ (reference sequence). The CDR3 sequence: CASRLSLGNTIYF. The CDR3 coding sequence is TGTGCCAGCCGGTTGAGCCTTGGAAACACCATATATTTT.

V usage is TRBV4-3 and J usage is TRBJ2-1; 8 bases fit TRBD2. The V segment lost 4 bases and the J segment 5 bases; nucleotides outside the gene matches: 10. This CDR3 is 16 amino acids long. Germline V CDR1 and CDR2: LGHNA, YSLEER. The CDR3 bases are TGCGCCAGCAGCCGCTACGGGGGGGCCAGGGACAATGAGCAGTTCTTC. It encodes CASSRYGGARDNEQFF.

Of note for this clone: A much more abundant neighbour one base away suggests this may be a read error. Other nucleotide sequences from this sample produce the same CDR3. CDR3 coding DNA: TGTGCCAGCTCATTCGGTGACAGCCATAGCAATCAACCCCAGCATTTT. Amino acids: CASSFGDSHSNQPQHF. V is TRBV18 and J is TRBJ1-5, with a weak D call TRBD1 (5 bases). CDR3 size: 16 residues. The germline V gene has CDR1 KGHSH and CDR2 LQKENI.

In DNA, the CDR3 is TGTGCCTTACACCTCAGAAGAGCGGGAGCCAAAAACATTCAGTACTTC. Amino acid sequence: CALHLRRAGAKNIQYF. This chain links TRBV30 with TRBJ2-4; the D gene is possibly TRBD2 (6 bases). The CDR3 sequence is 16 residues long. V lost 7 bases, J lost 0 bases, and 19 bases lay in between. Germline lookup yields CDR1 GTSNPN and CDR2 SVGIG (reference sequence). The full variable domain, completed using reference TRBV30 and TRBJ2-4, is SQTIHQWPATLVQPVGSPLSLECTVEGTSNPNLYWYRQAAGRGLQLLFYSVGIGQISSEVPQNLSASRPQDRQFILSSKKLLLSDSGFYLCALHLRRAGAKNIQYFGAGTRLSVL.